This entry lists 16 T cell receptor beta chains sequenced from one sample in a study of cytomegalovirus exposure and HLA in healthy donors. The PCR contained 60 Vbeta and 13 Jbeta primers. Here immunoSEQ multiplex PCR was the method, and the copy in TCRdb shows in-frame clones only, minus some. The profile shows 150,000 to 180,000 clones, roughly 77% of them singletons. Sample: PBMCs. The receptors here all came from a man aged 25-45 years in good health and CMV-seropositive.

The CDR3 loop reads CASSYRGLHEQYF. Written as DNA, the CDR3 is TGTGCCAGCAGTTACCGAGGTCTACACGAGCAGTACTTC. The gene calls are TRBV6-5 and TRBJ2-7; D is ambiguous. This CDR3 contains 13 residues. Germline CDR1 reads MNHEY; CDR2 reads SVGAGI. V dropped 2 bases and J dropped 5 bases, with 10 bases sitting between them.

The chain carries TRBV5-1 and TRBJ2-7; 10 bases align to TRBD1. V gave up 0 bases and J gave up 3 bases; unmatched junction bases: 3. Germline V gene sequence: CDR1 SGHRS, CDR2 YFSETQ. The CDR3 totals 15 residues. CDR3 region: CASSLGGQGVYEQYF. The CDR3 nucleotides are TGCGCCAGCAGCTTGGGAGGACAGGGGGTCTACGAGCAGTACTTC.

The count of this clone is one. This rearrangement joins TRBV5-1 to TRBJ2-1; 9 bases are shared with TRBD2. CDR1 is SGHRS and CDR2 is YFSETQ in the germline V gene. V lost 4 bases and J lost 8; bases outside the gene matches: 13. The CDR3 covers 16 residues. This CDR3 reads CASSGLGAGGPHEQFF. In nucleotides, the CDR3 is TGCGCCAGCAGCGGCCTCGGGGCGGGAGGGCCTCATGAGCAGTTCTTC.

J is TRBJ2-7 and V is TRBV6-5, with a possible D match to TRBD2 (6 bases). CDR1 MNHEY and CDR2 SVGAGI come from the germline V gene. V lost 6 bases and J 4 bases, leaving 19 bases between the germline ends. This CDR3 comprises 15 residues. CDR3 in amino acids: CASSSSPGVEYEQYF. The CDR3 DNA sequence: TGTGCCAGCAGCTCCAGCCCGGGGGTGGAATACGAGCAGTACTTC.

CDR3 residues: CASSEVVADRHRINEKLFF. The CDR3 nucleotides are TGTGCCAGCAGTGAAGTGGTGGCGGACAGGCACCGTATAAATGAAAAACTGTTTTTT. The rearrangement uses TRBV6-1 and TRBJ1-4, with 7 nucleotides matching TRBD1. This CDR3 spans 19 amino acids. V trimming: 1 base; J trimming: 5 bases; junction bases outside the gene matches: 16. Germline lookup yields CDR1 MNHNS and CDR2 SASEGT.

The DNA for the CDR3 is TGCAGCGGAACAGGGGGTGGTGTCAATGAGCAGTTCTTC. Protein product: CSGTGGGVNEQFF. The chain combines TRBV29-1 with TRBJ2-1, with 8 bases aligning to TRBD1. With V trimmed by 7 bases and J by 6 bases, 8 bases remained unmatched. The germline gives CDR1 SQVTM, CDR2 ANQGSEA. CDR3 size: 13 residues.

The V and J genes are TRBV15 and TRBJ2-7; tentatively, D is TRBD2 (6 bases). Between the trimmed V and J ends, which lost 0 bases and 4 bases, there was a span of 10 bases. The CDR3 loop spans 14 amino acids. Germline loops: CDR1 LNHNV, CDR2 YYDKDF (reference sequence). CDR3 coding DNA: TGTGCCACCAGCAGAGAGCGGGGAGTGTACGAGCAGTACTTC. It specifies CATSRERGVYEQYF.

A single count supports this clone. The chain links TRBV19 to TRBJ1-5; D is perhaps TRBD1 (5 bases). The V end lost 3 bases, the J end lost 7 bases, and 13 bases lay between the germline ends. The CDR3 has 14 amino acids. Germline CDR1 is LNHDA and CDR2 is SQIVND (reference sequence). The CDR3 DNA follows: TGTGCCAGTAGTATGAATGGGAGGGACCAGCCCCAGCATTTT. This gives the protein CASSMNGRDQPQHF. The full variable domain, rest sourced from reference TRBV19 and TRBJ1-5, is DGGITQSPKYLFRKEGQNVTLSCEQNLNHDAMYWYRQDPGQGLRLIYYSQIVNDFQKGDIAEGYSVSREKKESFPLTVTSAQKNPTAFYLCASSMNGRDQPQHFGDGTRLSIL.

This sequence joins TRBV7-3 and TRBJ2-1; 7 nucleotides agree with TRBD1. The V and J ends lost 5 bases and 4 bases, in that order; junction bases with no gene match: 11. This CDR3 region has 16 residues. Germline V gives CDR1 SGHTA, CDR2 FQGTGA. The CDR3 spells CASSPYPGTEYNEQFF. In DNA, the CDR3 is TGTGCCAGCAGCCCCTACCCCGGGACAGAATACAATGAGCAGTTCTTC.

This clone appeared a few times. CDR3 bases: TGTGCCAGCAGCAATTTCGTCCCCGGGGGGAACATTCAGTACTTC. It specifies CASSNFVPGGNIQYF. This chain connects TRBV21-1 to TRBJ2-4; the table's D call, TRBD2, has no DNA check behind it. TRBV21-1 represents a pseudogene. The CDR3 has 15 amino acids.

The chain employs TRBV10-3 and TRBJ2-1; 11 nucleotides line up with TRBD2. This CDR3 region has 13 residues. The V and J ends lost 10 bases and 7 bases, in that order; junction bases with no gene match: 6. CDR1 ENHRY and CDR2 SYGVKD come from the germline V gene. The CDR3: CATNSGGGNEQFF. DNA of the CDR3: TGTGCCACCAATAGCGGGGGGGGGAATGAGCAGTTCTTC.

This clone was observed a handful of times. This chain uses TRBV7-9 with TRBJ2-3, with TRBD2 matching 9 bases. The CDR3 has 15 amino acids. After removal of 5 bases from V and 4 bases from J, the junction contained 7 bases not matched to a gene. CDR1 is SEHNR, CDR2 FQNEAQ, per germline (reference sequence). CDR3 protein: CASSPRTSAADTQYF. The CDR3 nucleotides are TGTGCCAGCAGCCCTCGGACTAGCGCTGCAGATACGCAGTATTTT.

The rearrangement joins TRBV28 to TRBJ2-7; D ambiguous. The CDR3 has 13 amino acids. The ends were cut back, 6 bases at V and 3 bases at J, with 12 bases in the middle. Germline loops: CDR1 MDHEN, CDR2 SYDVKM. The DNA of the CDR3 is TGTGCCAGCAGCCTCGGTTCCTACTACGAGCAGTACTTC. Encoded protein: CASSLGSYYEQYF.

V usage is TRBV19 and J usage is TRBJ1-1; 9 bases align to TRBD1. The CDR3 loop spans 18 amino acids. CDR1 is LNHDA, CDR2 SQIVND, per germline (reference sequence). The junction had 22 bases not matched to a gene; V was cut back by 6 bases and J by 8 bases. CDR3 DNA sequence: TGTGCCAGTAGCGTATTGTGGGGACAGGGCTTAGGTAGCAAAGAAGCTTTCTTT. It codes for CASSVLWGQGLGSKEAFF.

This clone was seen only a few times. V and J are TRBV5-4 and TRBJ2-2; 11 bases match TRBD2. The V gene end was trimmed by 9 bases and the J gene end by 0 bases; junction bases not matched to a gene: 7. The CDR3 is 16 residues long. Germline V CDR1 and CDR2: SGHNT, YYREEE (reference sequence). The CDR3 here is CAIPKLAGANTGELFF. The CDR3 DNA reads TGTGCCATCCCGAAACTAGCGGGAGCGAACACCGGGGAGCTGTTTTTT. The variable domain in full, with the rest retrieved from reference TRBV5-4 and TRBJ2-2, is ETGVTQSPTHLIKTRGQQVTLRCSSQSGHNTVSWYQQALGQGPQFIFQYYREEENGRGNFPPRFSGLQFPNYSSELNVNALELDDSALYLCAIPKLAGANTGELFFGEGSRLTVL.

The gene calls are TRBV30 and TRBJ2-3, with 10 bases that match TRBD1. The germline V gene has CDR1 GTSNPN and CDR2 SVGIG (reference sequence). Germline trimming cut 3 bases from V and 3 bases from J; bases unmatched to any gene: 6. The CDR3 is made up of 15 amino acids. This CDR3 reads CAWSRQGAGTDTQYF. For the CDR3, the DNA is TGTGCCTGGAGCCGACAGGGGGCTGGGACAGATACGCAGTATTTT.